This entry lists 9 T cell receptor beta chains sequenced from one sample in a study of blood T cells in healthy people across ages (dated by TCRdb to between 2014 and 2016). Libraries came from 5' RACE. TCRdb names Illumina HiSeq 2500 as the instrument used. The second PCR ran for roughly 7 to 11 cycles and used a J-beta primer mix along with a sample-barcoded 5' primer. TCRdb reanalyzed the raw reads on its own, using fastp at Q25 for trimming and MiXCR for clone calling, and kept in-frame beta chains. Records with the same CDR3 protein are collapsed into one entry carrying the most frequent genes and DNA. The sample yields around 1.5 million distinct CDR3 sequences; roughly 59% were counted once. Roughly 7% of the sample is taken by the ten largest. Sequenced input: blood. The origin of the receptors is a young man in good health.

The V call is TRBV6-1, the J call TRBJ2-1, with D tentatively TRBD2 (6 bases). This CDR3 is 14 amino acids long. V lost 4 bases to trimming and J lost 7 bases, with 14 bases between them. Germline V CDR1 and CDR2: MNHNS, SASEGT. The DNA for the CDR3 is TGTGCCAGCAGTGTCCTAGCGACCGGGAATGAGCAGTTCTTC. It specifies CASSVLATGNEQFF.

The chain uses TRBV6-2 or TRBV6-3 and TRBJ2-7; TRBD1 aligns across 7 bases. V was clipped by 6 bases and J by 3 bases; unmatched bases: 5. This CDR3 has 13 amino acids. Germline V gene lookup returns CDR1 MNHEY and CDR2 SVGEGT. The CDR3 sequence is CASRPGQVYEQYF. CDR3 bases: TGTGCCAGCAGGCCAGGACAGGTCTACGAGCAGTACTTC.

This clonotype was counted a few times. The chain uses TRBV29-1 and TRBJ1-1; TRBD1 matches at 7 bases. With 6 bases clipped from V and 4 bases from J, the junction kept 5 bases outside the gene matches. The CDR3 covers 12 residues. Germline V lookup: CDR1 SQVTM, CDR2 ANQGSEA. Here the CDR3 reads CSVAGTVTEAFF. The CDR3 DNA reads TGCAGCGTGGCCGGGACAGTCACTGAAGCTTTCTTT.

The J gene is TRBJ2-7, the V gene TRBV12-3 or TRBV12-4; 7 nucleotides agree with TRBD1. The ends lost 4 bases at V and 0 bases at J; junction bases unmatched: 6. This CDR3 region has 15 residues. In nucleotides, the CDR3 is TGTGCCAGCAGTTCAAGACAGGGTATCTCCTACGAGCAGTACTTC. This codes for CASSSRQGISYEQYF.

This chain joins TRBV13 and TRBJ1-4; perhaps TRBD1 as D (6 bases). V shed 3 bases and J shed 8 bases, with 13 bases lying between them. The CDR3 consists of 14 residues. CDR1 is PRHDT, CDR2 FYEKMQ, per germline (reference sequence). This chain's CDR3 is CASSFSPGDEKLFF. Written as DNA, the CDR3 is TGTGCCAGCAGCTTCTCCCCAGGGGACGAAAAACTGTTTTTT.

J is TRBJ2-3 and V is TRBV10-2, with TRBD2 matching 9 bases. The CDR3 has 15 residues. Trimming cost V 6 bases and J 4 bases; bases outside gene matches: 8. Germline assignment: CDR1 WSHSY and CDR2 SAAADI. DNA for the CDR3: TGCGCCAGCAGCCATAGCGGGAGAGGGGCAGATACGCAGTATTTT. It encodes CASSHSGRGADTQYF.

The gene calls are TRBV27 and TRBJ1-4; D is ambiguous. Trimming took off 5 bases at V and 8 bases at J, with 12 bases between the two ends. CDR1 MNHEY and CDR2 SMNVEV come from the germline V gene (reference sequence). This CDR3 is built from 13 residues. CDR3 sequence reads: CASSAHLGEKLFF. The CDR3 DNA reads TGTGCCAGCAGTGCTCACCTAGGGGAAAAACTGTTTTTT.

This rearrangement joins TRBV7-9 to TRBJ2-7, with 9 bases fitting TRBD1. CDR3 size: 17 residues. J gave up 6 bases and V 2 bases, and 14 bases lay outside the gene matches. CDR1 is SEHNR and CDR2 is FQNEAQ in the germline V gene (reference sequence). CDR3: CASSLRSPGTGNSEQYF. The CDR3 DNA is TGTGCCAGCAGCTTAAGGTCGCCAGGGACAGGGAACTCCGAGCAGTACTTC.

This sequence joins TRBV6-6 and TRBJ2-5; D remains unclear. The V gene lost 0 bases and the J gene lost 5 bases, with 19 bases spanning the gap. The CDR3 runs 17 residues. Germline-derived CDR1 and CDR2 are MNHNY and SVGAGI (reference sequence). In DNA form, the CDR3 reads TGTGCCAGCAGTTACTCGGTAGTGGTGGGCTCTGGTGAGACCCAGTACTTC. Residues: CASSYSVVVGSGETQYF.